This T cell receptor (beta chain) originates from a study of T cell responses to AZD1222 COVID-19 vaccine. The data were produced by immunoSEQ multiplex PCR, yet TCRdb's version contains in-frame clones alone and is incomplete. The table has 210,000 or so clones, 90% to 95% seen once. Deletions cut 2 bases from V and 0 bases from J, with 9 bases between. Germline V gives CDR1 KGHSH, CDR2 LQKENI. The CDR3 is 15 residues long. This clonotype was sampled from an adult in good health. Here the sequenced sample was peripheral blood, taken on day 0 of MenACWY control vaccination. V gene TRBV18 combines with J gene TRBJ2-3; D is possibly TRBD2 (7 bases). Here the CDR3 reads CASSPAGASTDTQYF. The CDR3 nucleotides read TGTGCCAGCTCACCAGCGGGGGCCAGCACAGATACGCAGTATTTT.